One sample yielded the 24 T cell receptor beta chains listed below, sequenced in a study of cytomegalovirus exposure and HLA in healthy donors. It was with 60 Vbeta and 13 Jbeta primers that the PCR ran. The table came from immunoSEQ multiplex PCR; TCRdb's copy has only in-frame clones and leaves some out. The data contain about 160,000 clones, around 80% of them singletons. Sequencing used PBMCs. Receptors originate from a man in his late teens or twenties in good health and CMV-seronegative.

This clone was seen ten or more times. The gene calls are TRBV25-1 and TRBJ2-1, with 8 bases matching TRBD2. Germline-derived CDR1 and CDR2 are MGHDK and SYGVNS. The CDR3 totals 15 residues. Unmatched junction bases numbered 2, after V lost 4 bases and J lost 0 bases. The DNA of the CDR3 is TGTGCCAGCAGTGCCGGGACTAGCTCCTACAATGAGCAGTTCTTC. This gives the protein CASSAGTSSYNEQFF. Full variable domain (outside the CDR3, taken from reference TRBV25-1 and TRBJ2-1): EADIYQTPRYLVIGTGKKITLECSQTMGHDKMYWYQQDPGMELHLIHYSYGVNSTEKGDLSSESTVSRIRTEHFPLTLESARPSHTSQYLCASSAGTSSYNEQFFGPGTRLTVL.

J is TRBJ1-5 and V is TRBV27; a weak D match, TRBD1 (5 bases). This CDR3 comprises 15 residues. Germline CDR1 and CDR2: MNHEY and SMNVEV (reference sequence). The V and J ends lost 3 bases and 6 bases respectively, with 15 bases between them. The DNA of the CDR3 is TGTGCCAGCAGTTTGTCCTTCGGGGGAGGTCAGCCCCAGCATTTT. Translated, it gives CASSLSFGGGQPQHF.

The V and J genes are TRBV19 and TRBJ2-7, with 10 bases fitting TRBD2. The CDR3 covers 16 residues. Germline V gene lookup returns CDR1 LNHDA and CDR2 SQIVND (reference sequence). Losses at the gene ends were 3 bases for V and 2 bases for J; bases not matched to a gene: 7. The CDR3 region is CASSIGGTSDTYEQYF. The CDR3 region has the DNA TGTGCCAGTAGTATTGGCGGGACTAGCGACACCTACGAGCAGTACTTC.

This sequence joins TRBV5-1 and TRBJ1-4; 10 bases fit TRBD1. CDR1 and CDR2 from the germline V gene are SGHRS and YFSETQ. The CDR3 length is 15 residues. Trimming at V came to 4 bases and at J to 7 bases, leaving 7 bases not matched to a gene. The CDR3 region has the DNA TGCGCCAGCAGCCCACCCGGGACAGGGGCTGAAAAACTGTTTTTT. Amino acids: CASSPPGTGAEKLFF.

This clone was observed once. V is TRBV7-2 and J is TRBJ2-7; weak D call: TRBD2 (6 bases). The CDR3 loop spans 13 amino acids. V lost 6 bases to trimming and J lost 4 bases, with 13 bases between them. Germline assignment: CDR1 SGHTA and CDR2 FQGNSA. Here the CDR3 DNA reads TGTGCCAGCAGTTTGGGGACTGGATACGAGCAGTACTTC. Translated: CASSLGTGYEQYF.

The V gene is TRBV6-1, the J gene TRBJ1-1, with TRBD1 as a possible D gene (5 bases). This CDR3 is built from 14 residues. Trimming left V 3 bases short and J 6 bases short, with 14 bases between. Looked up from germline, CDR1 is MNHNS and CDR2 is SASEGT. Written as DNA, the CDR3 is TGTGCCAGCAGTGACCGAGGACATGCAGCTGAAGCTTTCTTT. This sequence encodes CASSDRGHAAEAFF.

The chain employs TRBV14 and TRBJ1-2; no firm D call. The CDR3 has 14 residues. The V gene's germline CDR1 is SGHDN and CDR2 FVKESK. V was trimmed by 0 bases and J by 4 bases, leaving 9 bases between them. The CDR3 spells CASSQDLGGYGYTF. For the CDR3, the DNA is TGTGCCAGCAGCCAAGATCTAGGCGGCTATGGCTACACCTTC.

The rearrangement links TRBV11-2 to TRBJ1-2; possibly TRBD1 for D (6 bases). CDR1 and CDR2 (germline): SGHAT, FQNNGV. The CDR3 runs to 14 residues. The germline V and J ends were trimmed by 5 bases and 8 bases, with 18 bases remaining between them. The DNA of the CDR3 is TGTGCCAGCAGCGAGATGGGGGCGGCAAGAGGCTACACCTTC. Translation: CASSEMGAARGYTF.

There are a few counts of this clone. The chain couples TRBV4-3 to TRBJ2-1; TRBD2 aligns across 14 bases. Per the germline V gene, CDR1 is LGHNA and CDR2 is YSLEER. Trimming took 3 bases from V and 7 from J; bases not matched to a gene: 2. This CDR3 comprises 15 residues. The CDR3 protein is CASSQGTSGRNEQFF. CDR3 bases: TGCGCCAGCAGCCAGGGGACTAGCGGGAGAAATGAGCAGTTCTTC.

The V and J genes are TRBV7-6 and TRBJ2-7, with 10 positions matching TRBD1. The V segment lost 5 bases and the J segment 4 bases; nucleotides outside the gene matches: 8. The CDR3 has 15 residues. Germline CDR1 and CDR2: SGHVS and FNYEAQ. The DNA of the CDR3 is TGTGCCAGCAGCCCGAGACAGGGGGCTAGGTACGAGCAGTACTTC. It is translated as CASSPRQGARYEQYF. Together with reference TRBV7-6 and TRBJ2-7, the CDR3 gives the full variable domain: GAGVSQSPRYKVTKRGQDVALRCDPISGHVSLYWYRQALGQGPEFLTYFNYEAQQDKSGLPNDRFSAERPEGSISTLTIQRTEQRDSAMYRCASSPRQGARYEQYFGPGTRLTVT.

The rearrangement uses TRBV28 and TRBJ2-7; 9 nucleotides agree with TRBD1. The V and J ends lost 3 bases and 5 bases, in that order; junction bases with no gene match: 5. The CDR3 covers 14 residues. The germline V gene has CDR1 MDHEN and CDR2 SYDVKM. This CDR3 is CASSFKDRGDEQYF. The CDR3 bases are TGTGCCAGCAGTTTTAAGGACAGGGGTGACGAGCAGTACTTC.

The chain has TRBV28 and TRBJ2-3; TRBD1 matches at 8 bases. V gave up 6 bases and J gave up 1 base; unmatched junction bases: 0. Germline V gives CDR1 MDHEN, CDR2 SYDVKM. This CDR3 spans 13 amino acids. The chain's CDR3 is CASRGQGTDTQYF. As DNA, the CDR3 is TGTGCCAGCAGGGGACAGGGCACAGATACGCAGTATTTT.

J is TRBJ2-1 and V is TRBV5-6, with TRBD2 as a possible D gene (5 bases). Trimming stripped 5 bases from V and 3 bases from J, with 9 bases between. The CDR3 consists of 13 residues. CDR1 is SGHDT, CDR2 YYEEEE, per germline. CDR3 nucleotides: TGTGCCAGCAGTTCCGGGGTCTACAATGAGCAGTTCTTC. Its protein product is CASSSGVYNEQFF.

J is TRBJ2-7 and V is TRBV19; D remains ambiguous. Germline V lookup: CDR1 LNHDA, CDR2 SQIVND (reference sequence). There are 13 residues in the CDR3. The ends were cut back, 5 bases at V and 3 bases at J, with 11 bases in the middle. The CDR3 bases are TGTGCCAGTAGTGTCGGCGGATACTACGAGCAGTACTTC. Amino acids: CASSVGGYYEQYF.

The chain carries TRBV29-1 and TRBJ2-3, with TRBD2 identical over 11 bases. Germline V gene lookup returns CDR1 SQVTM and CDR2 ANQGSEA. The CDR3 loop spans 15 amino acids. Trimming took 0 bases from V and 3 from J; bases not matched to a gene: 2. As DNA, the CDR3 is TGCAGCGTTGAAGAGGCTAGCGGGGGGACAGATACGCAGTATTTT. As protein: CSVEEASGGTDTQYF.

The rearrangement joins TRBV12-2 to TRBJ2-1; the table names TRBD1, a call not compared with the DNA. TRBV12-2 is shown as a pseudogene. This CDR3 is built from 14 residues. CDR3 loop: CASRLAQARDEQFF. In DNA, the CDR3 is TGTGCAAGTCGCTTGGCACAGGCTAGGGATGAGCAGTTCTTC.

The chain employs TRBV7-2 and TRBJ2-5; 7 bases are shared with TRBD2. CDR1 SGHTA and CDR2 FQGNSA come from the germline V gene. The junction had 7 bases not matched to a gene; V was cut back by 5 bases and J by 4 bases. There are 14 residues in the CDR3. CDR3 bases: TGTGCCAGCAGCCCCGGCCCGGGAGGAGAGACCCAGTACTTC. Protein product: CASSPGPGGETQYF.

CDR3 amino acids: CASSLKRGLRETQYF. In DNA form, the CDR3 reads TGTGCCAGCAGTTTAAAGCGGGGTTTGAGAGAGACCCAGTACTTC. This chain uses TRBV27 with TRBJ2-5, with 7 bases identical to TRBD2. The CDR3 consists of 15 residues. J lost 4 bases, V lost 2 bases, and 7 bases had no gene match. Germline CDR1 and CDR2: MNHEY and SMNVEV (reference sequence).

The chain is built from TRBV6-5 and TRBJ2-5; 7 bases match TRBD2. V trimming: 5 bases; J trimming: 4 bases; junction bases outside the gene matches: 4. The length of the CDR3 is 13 residues. CDR1 and CDR2 from the germline V gene are MNHEY and SVGAGI. The CDR3 region has the DNA TGTGCCAGCAGTAGGGAGGGCCGAGAGACCCAGTACTTC. As protein: CASSREGRETQYF.

V gene TRBV11-3 combines with J gene TRBJ2-7; 7 positions agree with TRBD1. The CDR3 covers 15 residues. CDR1 SGHNT and CDR2 YENEEA come from the germline V gene. With V trimmed by 8 bases and J by 3 bases, 13 bases remained unmatched. The CDR3 sequence is CASGKVWQGDYEQYF. Written as DNA, the CDR3 is TGTGCCAGCGGCAAGGTGTGGCAGGGGGACTACGAGCAGTACTTC.

The J gene is TRBJ2-7, the V gene TRBV7-2; the match to TRBD2 covers 11 bases. The CDR3 is 15 amino acids. With V trimmed by 0 bases and J by 4 bases, 2 bases remained unmatched. Per the germline V gene, CDR1 is SGHTA and CDR2 is FQGNSA. The CDR3 DNA is TGTGCCAGCAGCTTAGCGGGACTAGCGGTTTACGAGCAGTACTTC. It encodes CASSLAGLAVYEQYF.

The chain recombines TRBV6-1 with TRBJ2-1; D unresolved. The CDR3 spans 13 residues. Germline lookup yields CDR1 MNHNS and CDR2 SASEGT. V was clipped by 10 bases and J by 4 bases, with 14 bases between them. The CDR3 reads CATHSKLYNEQFF. Written as DNA, the CDR3 is TGTGCCACCCACAGTAAGCTATACAATGAGCAGTTCTTC.

This chain links TRBV6-4 with TRBJ2-2; D might be TRBD1 (6 bases). CDR1 and CDR2 (germline): MRHNA, SNTAGT. V was shortened by 6 bases and J by 0 bases, with 8 bases between the two germline ends. The CDR3 sequence is 14 residues long. CDR3 bases: TGTGCCAGCAGGCGGACAGCGAACACCGGGGAGCTGTTTTTT. Translating it yields CASRRTANTGELFF.

The chain combines TRBV5-5 with TRBJ2-7, with D perhaps TRBD2 (6 bases). The CDR3 covers 17 residues. Trimming pared 1 base from V and 6 bases from J, leaving 23 bases between. Germline-derived CDR1 and CDR2 are SGHKS and YYEKEE (reference sequence). CDR3 coding DNA: TGTGCCAGCAGCTTGCTACCCACACGGGGACCGGAGGGCGAGCAGTACTTC. As protein: CASSLLPTRGPEGEQYF.